A selection of T cell receptor beta chains follows, all from one sample in a study of human T cells and chemical hapten exposure. One entry per CDR3 protein results from TCRdb running MiXCR on the RACE reads. The data contain approximately 80,000 distinct CDR3 sequences, roughly a tenth of them singletons. Material: whole blood, obtained in connection with sensitization to the hapten diphenylcyclopropenone (DPC). The source is a woman under 40 with alopecia areata. Some clones in this sample may be carry-over from other donors' samples. The CDR3 runs from the conserved cysteine through the conserved F or W. D genes are given only for firm matches. The listing skips clone size in some rows; elsewhere it reads once, few, many or a size class.

J | V | size | D | CDR3 | DNA
TRBJ2-5 | TRBV6-6 | many | TRBD2 | CATETSGSLETQYF | TGTGCCACCGAGACTAGCGGGAGCTTAGAGACCCAGTACTTC
TRBJ1-2 | TRBV6-1 | many | NA | CASSISGGGAGGYTF | TGTGCCAGCAGTATCTCAGGCGGGGGCGCGGGTGGCTACACCTTC
TRBJ2-2 | TRBV20-1 | many | NA | CSANPFERANTGELFF | TGCAGTGCTAACCCCTTCGAGCGGGCGAACACCGGGGAGCTGTTTTTT
TRBJ2-7 | TRBV9 | many | TRBD2 | CASSPGGSSYEQYF | TGTGCCAGCAGCCCGGGGGGAAGCTCCTACGAGCAGTACTTC
TRBJ2-7 | TRBV20-1 | many | NA | CSAPPARPPYEQYF | TGCAGTGCTCCACCGGCCCGTCCGCCCTACGAGCAGTACTTC
TRBJ2-1 | TRBV20-1 | many | NA | CSARLYNEQFF | TGCAGTGCTAGACTTTACAATGAGCAGTTCTTC
TRBJ2-7 | TRBV5-1 | few | TRBD1 | CASSHRDSPYEQYF | TGCGCCAGCAGCCACAGGGACAGTCCCTACGAGCAGTACTTC
TRBJ2-1 | TRBV19 | NA | TRBD1 | CASSIERTGSYNEQFF | TGTGCCAGTAGTATAGAAAGGACAGGATCCTACAATGAGCAGTTCTTC
TRBJ1-1 | TRBV12-3/TRBV12-4 | many | TRBD1 | CASGPYTGGVTSNTEAFF | TGTGCCAGCGGTCCTTACACAGGGGGCGTAACATCGAACACTGAAGCTTTCTTT
TRBJ1-2 | TRBV20-1 | many | NA | CSARTEIYGYTF | TGCAGTGCTCGGACAGAGATTTATGGCTACACCTTC
TRBJ2-7 | TRBV29-1 | few | TRBD2 | CTGGGGPTYEQYF | TGCACCGGGGGGGGCGGCCCCACCTACGAGCAGTACTTC
TRBJ2-7 | TRBV30 | few | NA | CAWNNGLGNYEQYF | TGTGCCTGGAATAACGGTTTGGGGAACTACGAGCAGTACTTC
TRBJ2-7 | TRBV6-6 | many | NA | CASSPLGGRNEQYF | TGTGCCAGCAGTCCGCTGGGGGGGCGCAACGAGCAGTACTTC
TRBJ2-7 | TRBV20-1 | many | TRBD2 | CSATLAGGYEQYF | TGCAGTGCCACACTAGCGGGGGGCTACGAGCAGTACTTC
TRBJ2-7 | TRBV3-1 | NA | NA | CASSQDPRSYEQYF | TGTGCCAGCAGCCAAGATCCACGCTCCTACGAGCAGTACTTC
TRBJ2-2 | TRBV6-2/TRBV6-3 | NA | TRBD2 | CASSYSILAGIPTGELFF | TGTGCCAGCAGTTACTCGATACTAGCGGGTATACCTACCGGGGAGCTGTTTTTT
TRBJ1-1 | TRBV7-8 | many | NA | CASSLVFRGTLNTEAFF | TGTGCCAGCAGCTTAGTTTTCCGGGGAACTTTGAACACTGAAGCTTTCTTT
TRBJ2-3 | TRBV11-2 | many | NA | CASSFTPRDTQYF | TGTGCCAGCAGCTTTACTCCTCGAGATACGCAGTATTTT
TRBJ2-7 | TRBV3-1 | many | TRBD2 | CASSQNLGLAGGEQYF | TGTGCCAGCAGCCAAAACCTTGGGCTAGCGGGAGGCGAGCAGTACTTC
TRBJ2-1 | TRBV11-2 | NA | TRBD2 | CASSLVGSGRAPGGEQFF | TGTGCCAGCAGCTTAGTGGGTAGCGGGAGGGCTCCCGGGGGTGAGCAGTTCTTC
TRBJ2-3 | TRBV19 | few | TRBD1 | CASQTGGYGDTQYF | TGTGCCAGCCAAACAGGGGGCTATGGAGATACGCAGTATTTT
TRBJ2-1 | TRBV7-6 | many | TRBD1 | CATQRGQGANEQFF | TGTGCCACACAAAGGGGACAGGGGGCGAATGAGCAGTTCTTC
TRBJ1-6 | TRBV28 | many | NA | CASSIPETPNSPLHF | TGTGCCAGCAGTATCCCGGAGACACCAAATTCACCCCTCCACTTT
TRBJ1-4 | TRBV11-2 | NA | TRBD1 | CASSSGLGQGNEKLFF | TGTGCCAGCAGCTCAGGCCTAGGACAGGGGAATGAAAAACTGTTTTTT
TRBJ2-2 | TRBV20-1 | once | NA | CSALSTNTGELFF | TGCAGTGCTCTCTCAACGAACACCGGGGAGCTGTTTTTT
TRBJ1-1 | TRBV6-5 | NA | TRBD1 | CASKTGQKNTEAFF | TGTGCCAGCAAGACGGGACAGAAGAACACTGAAGCTTTCTTT
TRBJ2-5 | TRBV29-1 | NA | NA | CSVEAETQYF | TGCAGCGTTGAGGCGGAGACCCAGTACTTC
TRBJ2-5 | TRBV5-4 | many | TRBD1 | CASSGTGTGGRETQYF | TGTGCCAGCAGCGGAACCGGGACAGGGGGCAGAGAGACCCAGTACTTC
TRBJ2-3 | TRBV5-1 | many | NA | CASSPLGGGGITDTQYF | TGCGCCAGCAGCCCCCTCGGGGGCGGTGGGATCACAGATACGCAGTATTTT
TRBJ2-3 | TRBV10-3 | NA | TRBD1 | CAIAFGTGSMDTQYF | TGTGCCATCGCCTTCGGGACAGGGAGTATGGATACGCAGTATTTT
TRBJ2-1 | TRBV12-3/TRBV12-4 | NA | NA | CASSPGWGEQFF | TGTGCCAGCAGCCCCGGTTGGGGGGAGCAGTTCTTC
TRBJ1-3 | TRBV29-1 | NA | NA | CSVEIQRNTIYF | TGCAGCGTTGAAATCCAGAGAAACACCATATATTTT
TRBJ1-5 | TRBV6-2/TRBV6-3 | many | TRBD1 | CASGQDRNQPQHF | TGTGCCAGCGGACAGGACCGCAATCAGCCCCAGCATTTT
TRBJ1-1 | TRBV18 | NA | NA | CASSLVSVGENTEAFF | TGTGCCAGCTCCCTGGTCTCGGTAGGGGAAAACACTGAAGCTTTCTTT
TRBJ2-5 | TRBV7-6 | many | NA | CASSLEEGWETQYF | TGTGCCAGCAGCTTAGAGGAGGGCTGGGAGACCCAGTACTTC
TRBJ1-2 | TRBV28 | NA | TRBD1 | CASRVGQHYGYTF | TGTGCCAGCAGGGTGGGACAGCACTATGGCTACACCTTC
TRBJ1-5 | TRBV18 | many | TRBD1 | CASSPGDSQPQHF | TGTGCCAGCTCACCGGGGGACAGTCAGCCCCAGCATTTT
TRBJ1-2 | TRBV18 | many | NA | CASSLTTDIRRQGHGYTF | TGTGCCAGCTCTCTCACGACGGATATACGTAGGCAGGGACATGGCTACACCTTC
TRBJ2-7 | TRBV27 | NA | NA | CASSLSYSYEQYF | TGTGCCAGCAGTTTGTCCTACAGCTACGAGCAGTACTTC
TRBJ2-7 | TRBV10-3 | many | TRBD2 | CAISGSGEVLGYEQYF | TGTGCCATCAGTGGGAGCGGGGAAGTTTTGGGGTACGAGCAGTACTTC
TRBJ1-2 | TRBV10-3 | many | NA | CAISTDSYGYTF | TGTGCCATCAGTACTGACAGCTATGGCTACACCTTC
TRBJ1-4 | TRBV7-2 | few | TRBD1 | CASSFDRANEKLFF | TGTGCCAGCAGCTTTGACAGGGCTAATGAAAAACTGTTTTTT
TRBJ2-2 | TRBV7-2 | many | TRBD2 | CASSLVSGGNTGELFF | TGTGCCAGCAGCTTAGTTAGCGGGGGGAACACCGGGGAGCTGTTTTTT
TRBJ2-5 | TRBV29-1 | many | NA | CSVGEGSETQYF | TGCAGCGTTGGTGAGGGAAGCGAGACCCAGTACTTC
TRBJ1-6 | TRBV6-2/TRBV6-3 | few | NA | CASSPTGHSPLHF | TGTGCCAGCAGCCCGACAGGTCATTCACCCCTCCACTTT
TRBJ2-2 | TRBV6-2/TRBV6-3 | NA | NA | CASREPGWELFF | TGTGCCAGCAGAGAACCCGGTTGGGAGCTGTTTTTT
TRBJ2-3 | TRBV20-1 | many | NA | CSARGIGDTQYF | TGCAGTGCTAGAGGGATTGGGGATACGCAGTATTTT
TRBJ2-5 | TRBV6-5 | many | NA | CASSYSPTGGQETQYF | TGTGCCAGCAGTTACTCCCCGACTGGAGGGCAAGAGACCCAGTACTTC
TRBJ1-1 | TRBV4-1 | few | NA | CASSQGRQGTEAFF | TGCGCCAGCAGCCAAGGCCGCCAGGGCACTGAAGCTTTCTTT
TRBJ1-1 | TRBV28 | few | NA | CASSPEDRRTEAFF | TGTGCCAGCAGTCCCGAAGACAGGAGGACTGAAGCTTTCTTT
TRBJ2-5 | TRBV20-1 | many | TRBD2 | CSASGGSKTQYF | TGCAGTGCCAGCGGGGGGTCGAAGACCCAGTACTTC